This is a list of T cell receptor beta chains from one sample in a study of T cells in Graves' hyperthyroidism and ophthalmopathy. TCRdb re-called the multiplex PCR reads through MiXCR, storing one row per CDR3 protein. Found here are roughly 350,000 distinct CDR3 sequences, roughly 15% of them singletons; the top ten hold approximately 35%. Material: blood. The source is a woman aged 35 to 49 with Graves' ophthalmopathy. The CDR3 runs from the conserved cysteine through the conserved F or W. Fields, in order: D gene, clone size, J gene, V gene, CDR3 protein, CDR3 DNA. The D gene is left open where the match is weak. Not every row has a clone size; where given, it reads once, few, many or a size class.

>TRBD2|many|TRBJ2-5|TRBV7-9
CASSGRAGETQYF
TGTGCCAGCAGCGGGAGGGCCGGAGAGACCCAGTACTTC
>-|many|TRBJ2-5|TRBV25-1
CASSTPNRSQETQYF
TGTGCCAGCAGTACCCCAAACCGATCCCAAGAGACCCAGTACTTC
>TRBD2|once|TRBJ2-1|TRBV5-5
CASSLPRPGLADNEQFF
TGTGCCAGCAGCTTGCCCCGTCCGGGACTAGCTGACAATGAGCAGTTCTTC
>-|many|TRBJ1-3|TRBV7-6
CASSLARAPGNTIYF
TGTGCCAGCAGCTTAGCGAGGGCGCCTGGAAACACCATATATTTT
>-|many|TRBJ2-7|TRBV12-3/TRBV12-4
CASSLTRSGEQYF
TGTGCCAGCAGTTTAACCCGCTCGGGAGAGCAGTACTTC
>-|-|TRBJ2-1|TRBV14
CASSKRGNNNEQFF
TGTGCCAGCAGCAAGAGGGGAAATAACAATGAGCAGTTCTTC
>TRBD2|many|TRBJ2-5|TRBV12-3/TRBV12-4
CASKSTTSAWGETQYF
TGTGCCAGCAAATCGACGACTAGCGCCTGGGGGGAGACCCAGTACTTC
>-|-|TRBJ2-5|TRBV7-9
CASSLIIAYQETQYF
TGTGCCAGCAGCTTAATTATAGCCTACCAAGAGACCCAGTACTTC
>-|many|TRBJ2-2|TRBV28
CASSFPAGRIDGELFF
TGTGCCAGCAGTTTTCCGGCCGGGAGAATTGACGGGGAGCTGTTTTTT
>TRBD1|few|TRBJ1-1|TRBV3-1
CASSQLDRGDTEAFF
TGTGCCAGCAGCCAACTTGACAGGGGAGACACTGAAGCTTTCTTT
>TRBD1|many|TRBJ2-1|TRBV14
CASSHTGGSYNEQFF
TGTGCCAGCAGCCATACAGGGGGCTCGTACAATGAGCAGTTCTTC
>-|many|TRBJ1-1|TRBV12-5
CASGSAGNTEAFF
TGTGCTAGTGGTTCGGCAGGGAACACTGAAGCTTTCTTT
>-|few|TRBJ1-1|TRBV6-1
CAAPPRFLVRGTEAFF
TGTGCCGCCCCTCCTAGGTTTCTAGTTCGTGGCACTGAAGCTTTCTTT
>TRBD2|-|TRBJ2-1|TRBV6-1
CASSEALAGYNEQFF
TGTGCCAGCAGTGAAGCTCTAGCGGGATACAATGAGCAGTTCTTC
>TRBD2|many|TRBJ2-5|TRBV11-2
CASSNDSGRGSETQYF
TGTGCCAGCAGCAACGATAGCGGGAGGGGAAGCGAGACCCAGTACTTC
>-|-|TRBJ2-6|TRBV6-1
CASRSQGSGANVLTF
TGTGCCAGCAGGAGTCAGGGTTCTGGGGCCAACGTCCTGACTTTC
>-|many|TRBJ2-3|TRBV5-1
CASSLGTANTPSTDTQYF
TGCGCCAGCAGCTTGGGGACAGCCAACACCCCTAGCACAGATACGCAGTATTTT
>-|many|TRBJ2-3|TRBV2
CASSEDGFTDTQYF
TGTGCCAGCAGTGAAGACGGCTTCACAGATACGCAGTATTTT
>-|many|TRBJ1-1|TRBV6-2/TRBV6-3
CASSAVMNTEAFF
TGTGCCAGCAGTGCAGTCATGAACACTGAAGCTTTCTTT
>-|-|TRBJ2-1|TRBV5-1
CASSFLAESSYNEQFF
TGCGCCAGCAGCTTTTTGGCAGAGAGTTCCTACAATGAGCAGTTCTTC
>-|many|TRBJ2-7|TRBV20-1
CSAPLPVAPTYEQYF
TGCAGTGCTCCTCTGCCCGTGGCACCCACCTACGAGCAGTACTTC
>-|few|TRBJ2-1|TRBV29-1
CSVERIAGYEQFF
TGCAGCGTTGAACGCATCGCGGGGTATGAGCAGTTCTTC
>TRBD2|-|TRBJ2-2|TRBV12-3/TRBV12-4
CAGRGLARSTGELFF
TGTGCCGGCAGGGGACTAGCGAGATCCACCGGGGAGCTGTTTTTT
>TRBD1|few|TRBJ2-4|TRBV13
CASSRTSDREAKGKNIQYF
TGTGCCAGCAGCCGTACCTCGGACAGGGAGGCTAAGGGCAAAAACATTCAGTACTTC
>TRBD1|once|TRBJ2-7|TRBV19
CASSIAGQPYEQYF
TGTGCCAGTAGTATAGCGGGACAGCCATACGAGCAGTACTTC
>-|many|TRBJ2-3|TRBV12-3/TRBV12-4
CASSPGLPSTDTQYF
TGTGCCAGCAGCCCTGGTTTACCCTCGACAGATACGCAGTATTTT
>-|many|TRBJ2-6|TRBV6-1
CASSGQKPSGANVLTF
TGTGCCAGCAGCGGACAGAAACCTTCTGGGGCCAACGTCCTGACTTTC
>-|-|TRBJ1-2|TRBV19
CASTPQPHSGGYTF
TGTGCCAGTACCCCGCAACCCCACAGCGGCGGCTACACCTTC
>TRBD1|many|TRBJ1-1|TRBV7-2
CAYGTGPMNTEAFF
TGTGCCTATGGGACAGGTCCTATGAACACTGAAGCTTTCTTT
>-|-|TRBJ1-2|TRBV20-1
CSAIRINYGYTF
TGCAGTGCTATACGGATTAACTATGGCTACACCTTC
>-|many|TRBJ2-5|TRBV6-1
CASSERDNQETQYF
TGTGCCAGCAGTGAAAGGGACAACCAAGAGACCCAGTACTTC
>-|many|TRBJ2-7|TRBV20-1
CSAGEGRTYEQYF
TGCAGTGCGGGAGAGGGCCGCACCTACGAGCAGTACTTC
>TRBD1|many|TRBJ1-4|TRBV10-3
CAISEPMTGREKLFF
TGTGCCATCAGTGAACCCATGACAGGGCGTGAAAAACTGTTTTTT
>-|-|TRBJ2-7|TRBV18
CANSPNSYEQYF
TGTGCCAACTCACCCAACTCCTACGAGCAGTACTTC
>TRBD1|many|TRBJ2-5|TRBV24-1
CATSDAPRQGTQETQYF
TGTGCCACCAGTGATGCTCCCCGACAGGGGACGCAAGAGACCCAGTACTTC
>TRBD2|many|TRBJ2-5|TRBV10-3
CAIRRTSGGALQETQYF
TGTGCCATCAGGAGGACTAGCGGGGGGGCCCTCCAAGAGACCCAGTACTTC
>TRBD1|many|TRBJ1-2|TRBV2
CASRGTGGYGYTF
TGTGCCAGCAGAGGGACAGGGGGCTATGGCTACACCTTC
>-|many|TRBJ1-1|TRBV11-2
CASSLHMPRGTEAFF
TGTGCCAGCAGCTTACATATGCCGAGGGGTACTGAAGCTTTCTTT
>-|few|TRBJ2-7|TRBV14
CASSPTYGRRVGYEQYF
TGTGCCAGCAGCCCTACTTACGGACGGCGAGTTGGGTACGAGCAGTACTTC
>-|many|TRBJ2-1|TRBV7-8
CASSRDLSSYNEQFF
TGTGCCAGCAGTCGGGACTTGTCCTCCTACAATGAGCAGTTCTTC
>TRBD1|many|TRBJ2-5|TRBV10-3
CAISEAELTGGETQYF
TGTGCCATCAGTGAGGCCGAATTGACAGGGGGAGAGACCCAGTACTTC
>-|few|TRBJ1-1|TRBV29-1
CSVSGRGLEAFF
TGCAGCGTTTCGGGACGGGGATTAGAAGCTTTCTTT
>TRBD1|many|TRBJ1-1|TRBV28
CASSSPGQGSEAFF
TGTGCCAGCAGTTCTCCGGGACAGGGGAGTGAAGCTTTCTTT
>-|few|TRBJ1-2|TRBV14
CASSQDIGLSGYTF
TGTGCCAGCAGCCAAGATATAGGGCTGAGTGGCTACACCTTC
>-|few|TRBJ2-2|TRBV12-3/TRBV12-4
CASSPGWRTGELFF
TGTGCCAGCAGTCCAGGGTGGCGCACCGGGGAGCTGTTTTTT
>-|few|TRBJ1-1|TRBV7-8
CASSSSGTAGSAFF
TGTGCCAGCAGCTCGTCCGGGACGGCTGGGTCCGCTTTCTTT
>TRBD1|-|TRBJ2-1|TRBV5-1
CASSTGQGGVNEQFF
TGCGCCAGCAGCACGGGACAGGGGGGTGTCAATGAGCAGTTCTTC
>-|-|TRBJ2-2|TRBV5-1
CASSGTGKDTGELFF
TGCGCCAGCAGCGGTACAGGGAAGGACACCGGGGAGCTGTTTTTT
>TRBD1|many|TRBJ2-5|TRBV28
CASRTNRGWETQYF
TGTGCCAGCAGAACGAACAGGGGGTGGGAGACCCAGTACTTC
>TRBD1|-|TRBJ2-7|TRBV7-9
CASSLMLGGRIYEQYF
TGTGCCAGCAGCTTAATGTTAGGGGGCAGGATCTACGAGCAGTACTTC
>-|many|TRBJ1-5|TRBV12-3/TRBV12-4
CASSPPGTHQPQHF
TGTGCCAGCAGTCCTCCAGGGACCCATCAGCCCCAGCATTTT
>TRBD1|many|TRBJ2-5|TRBV27
CASSPQTGRQETQYF
TGTGCCAGCAGTCCCCAGACAGGGCGGCAAGAGACCCAGTACTTC